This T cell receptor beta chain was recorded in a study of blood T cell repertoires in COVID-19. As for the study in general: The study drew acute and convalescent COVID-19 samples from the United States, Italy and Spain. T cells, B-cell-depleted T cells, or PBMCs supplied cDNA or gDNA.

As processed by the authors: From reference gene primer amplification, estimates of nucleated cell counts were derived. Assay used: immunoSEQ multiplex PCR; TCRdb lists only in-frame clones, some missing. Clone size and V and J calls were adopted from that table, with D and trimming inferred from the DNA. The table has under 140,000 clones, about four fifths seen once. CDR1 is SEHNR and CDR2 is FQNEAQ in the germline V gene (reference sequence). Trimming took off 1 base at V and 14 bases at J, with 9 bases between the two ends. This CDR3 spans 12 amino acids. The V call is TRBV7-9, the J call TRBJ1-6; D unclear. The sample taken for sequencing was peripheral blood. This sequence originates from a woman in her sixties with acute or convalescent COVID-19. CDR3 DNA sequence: TGTGCCAGCAGCTTAGACATCCAAGCCCTCCACTTT. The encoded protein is CASSLDIQALHF.